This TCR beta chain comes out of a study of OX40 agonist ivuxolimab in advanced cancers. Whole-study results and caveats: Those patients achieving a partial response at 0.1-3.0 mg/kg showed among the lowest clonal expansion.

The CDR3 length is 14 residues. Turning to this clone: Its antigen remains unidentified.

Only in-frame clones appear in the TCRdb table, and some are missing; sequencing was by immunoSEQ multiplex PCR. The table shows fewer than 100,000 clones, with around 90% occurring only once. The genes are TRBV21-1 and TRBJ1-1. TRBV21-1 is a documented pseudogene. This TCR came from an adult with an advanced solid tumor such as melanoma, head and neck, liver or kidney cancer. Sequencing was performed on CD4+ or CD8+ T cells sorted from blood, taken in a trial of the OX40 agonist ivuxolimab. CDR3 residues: CASRGGRENTEAFF. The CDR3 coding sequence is TGTGCCAGCAGAGGAGGCAGGGAGAACACTGAAGCTTTCTTT.